The clone carrying this TCR beta chain was seen more than once but under ten times. Its target is unknown. TCRdb re-called the 5' RACE reads through MiXCR, storing one row per CDR3 protein. Here the sample spans about 400,000 distinct CDR3 sequences, more than 20% being singletons. This entry belongs to a study of CD8 T cells in ankylosing spondylitis. Findings and limits, study-wide: Disease-associated clones were reportedly significantly overrepresented in matched ankylosing spondylitis synovial fluid. The authors found the disease-linked clones to be CD8+ and relatively rare in peripheral blood. The study identified a TCR beta motif of under ten highly homologous variants that appeared characteristic of ankylosing spondylitis blood.

Germline assignment: CDR1 WSHSY and CDR2 SAAADI. This CDR3 is built from 15 residues. Between the trimmed V and J ends, which lost 3 bases and 0 bases, there was a span of 8 bases. This TCR was recovered from a male donor with ankylosing spondylitis or in good health (not recorded which). V is TRBV10-2 and J is TRBJ2-2, with D uncertain. The source material was blood, either unsorted or a sorted T cell fraction (not recorded which). The CDR3 sequence: CASSEHLTNTGELFF. CDR3 bases: TGCGCCAGCAGTGAACACCTCACGAACACCGGGGAGCTGTTTTTT.